The rows below give T cell receptor beta chains drawn from one sample of a study of OX40 agonist ivuxolimab in advanced cancers. Measured with immunoSEQ multiplex PCR; TCRdb has only the in-frame clones, and not every one. The sample lists approximately 54,000 clones; less than 95% were seen once. The starting material was CD4+ or CD8+ T cells sorted from blood, obtained in a trial of the OX40 agonist ivuxolimab. Every receptor here comes from an adult with an advanced solid tumor such as melanoma, head and neck, liver or kidney cancer. The CDR3 runs from the conserved cysteine through the conserved F or W. D genes are given only for firm matches. Size is omitted from some rows. Given values are once, few, many or a class for expanded clones.

V,D,size,J,DNA,CDR3
TRBV5-8,.,.,TRBJ1-2,TGTGCCAGCAGCTTCGGGTTAGGTGTAAACTATGGCTACACCTTC,CASSFGLGVNYGYTF
TRBV7-8,.,.,TRBJ1-1,TGTGCCAGCAGACAAAACATTATTGGCAGGGATGAAGCTTTCTTT,CASRQNIIGRDEAFF
TRBV5-1,.,.,TRBJ2-2,TGCGCCAGCAGCTTGGGCAGCGGGGAGCTGTTTTTT,CASSLGSGELFF
TRBV27,.,.,TRBJ2-7,TGTGCCAGCAGTTTATTGGGGGGCGGGGAGCAGTACTTC,CASSLLGGGEQYF
TRBV9,.,.,TRBJ1-4,TGTGCCAGCAGCGTAGAGGAAGTCGGAGGAGAAAAACTGTTTTTT,CASSVEEVGGEKLFF
TRBV7-9,.,.,TRBJ2-7,TGTGCCAGCAGCTCTACAGGATACGAGCAGTACTTC,CASSSTGYEQYF
TRBV9,.,.,TRBJ2-3,TGTGCCAGCAGCGAGAGGGGGAGGGGAGATACGCAGTATTTT,CASSERGRGDTQYF
TRBV6-5,.,.,TRBJ2-1,TGTGCCAGCAGCTTCAACGCCTACAATGAGCAGTTCTTC,CASSFNAYNEQFF
TRBV4-2,.,.,TRBJ2-7,TGTGCCAGCAGCCAAGATCGGGGGCTTGAGGGCGAGCAGTACTTC,CASSQDRGLEGEQYF
TRBV2,.,.,TRBJ2-3,TGTGCCAGCAGTGAAGCTCAGACTTCTAGCACAGATACGCAGTATTTT,CASSEAQTSSTDTQYF
TRBV29-1,TRBD2,.,TRBJ2-5,TGCAGCGCAAACGGACTAGCGGGAGTGAACCAAGAGACCCAGTACTTC,CSANGLAGVNQETQYF
TRBV15,.,.,TRBJ1-2,TGTGCCACCAGCCTTACGGAGGGGGCTAACTATGGCTACACCTTC,CATSLTEGANYGYTF
TRBV11-2,TRBD1,.,TRBJ2-3,TGTGCCAGCAGCCACACGGGGACAGGGACGACAGATACGCAGTATTTT,CASSHTGTGTTDTQYF
TRBV2,.,.,TRBJ2-7,TGTGCCAGCAGTGAAAGTTTTGGGCTAACCTACGAGCAGTACTTC,CASSESFGLTYEQYF
TRBV4-2,.,.,TRBJ2-2,TGTGCCAGCAGCCAAGAAAGGTGGGAGACCACCGGGGAGCTGTTTTTT,CASSQERWETTGELFF
TRBV2,TRBD2,.,TRBJ2-5,TGTGCCAGCAGACTAACGGGAGGACTGTCCCAAGAGACCCAGTACTTC,CASRLTGGLSQETQYF
TRBV4-1,.,.,TRBJ1-1,TGCGCCAGCAGCCTCGAATGGGCCTTGAACACTGAAGCTTTCTTT,CASSLEWALNTEAFF
TRBV18,.,.,TRBJ2-7,TGTGCCAGCTCATCTTGGGAACAGTCGACCTACGAGCAGTACTTC,CASSSWEQSTYEQYF
TRBV7-6,.,.,TRBJ2-1,TGTGCCAGCAGCATACAGGAATACAATGAGCAGTTCTTC,CASSIQEYNEQFF
TRBV27,.,.,TRBJ1-1,TGTGCCAGCAGTCCCCCGGGGACACCGAACACTGAAGCTTTCTTT,CASSPPGTPNTEAFF
TRBV19,.,.,TRBJ1-1,TGTGCCAGTAGTTTGGACAGGAACACTGAAGCTTTCTTT,CASSLDRNTEAFF
TRBV7-3,TRBD2,.,TRBJ2-1,TGTGCCAGCAGCCCCTGGGTAGCGGGAGCTTCCTACAATGAGCAGTTCTTC,CASSPWVAGASYNEQFF
TRBV19,TRBD2,.,TRBJ2-1,TGTGCCAGTAGTATCCGGGGGGACAATGAGCAGTTCTTC,CASSIRGDNEQFF
TRBV14,.,.,TRBJ2-7,TGTGCCAGCAGCCAAGCTTGGCAGGGGAACACCTACGAGCAGTACTTC,CASSQAWQGNTYEQYF
TRBV11-2,.,.,TRBJ1-1,TGTGCCAGCACCAGGACAGCCCCGAACACTGAAGCTTTCTTT,CASTRTAPNTEAFF
TRBV7-2,.,.,TRBJ1-6,TGTGCCAGCAACCCAGGAAGTAATTCACCCCTCCACTTT,CASNPGSNSPLHF
TRBV18,.,once,TRBJ1-4,TGTGCCAGCTCACCGCTGGGTAATGAAAAACTGTTTTTT,CASSPLGNEKLFF
TRBV4-3,.,.,TRBJ2-7,TGCGCCAGCAGCCAAGGAGACGGGAGCTACGAGCAGTACTTC,CASSQGDGSYEQYF
TRBV6-1,TRBD1,.,TRBJ1-2,TGTGCCAGCAGTGAAAGACAGGGGGCAAACTATGGCTACACCTTC,CASSERQGANYGYTF
TRBV23-1,.,.,TRBJ2-7,TGCGCCAGCAGTCACTCGGGACACCGTATGTTCTACGAGCAGTACTTC,CASSHSGHRMFYEQYF
TRBV16,TRBD1,.,TRBJ2-7,TGTGCCAGCAGCCAATCACAGGGGGCGCTCTACGAGCAGTACTTC,CASSQSQGALYEQYF
TRBV6-1,.,.,TRBJ1-1,TGTGCCAGCAGCCTAGGAAGGGAAGCTTTCTTT,CASSLGREAFF
TRBV27,.,.,TRBJ1-1,TGTGCCAGCAGTTTAAATGGGTTTTTTCCCAACACTGAAGCTTTCTTT,CASSLNGFFPNTEAFF
TRBV5-1,TRBD1,.,TRBJ1-6,TGCGCCAGCAGCTTGGAGGGGGACAGCTTAACATCCCTCCACTTT,CASSLEGDSLTSLHF
TRBV13,TRBD1,.,TRBJ2-7,TGTGCCAGCAGCCCCGGGACAGGGGCCTACGAGCAGTACTTC,CASSPGTGAYEQYF
TRBV9,.,.,TRBJ1-1,TGTGCCAGCAGCGTAGCGGACAGTCCCCCAACTGAAGCTTTCTTT,CASSVADSPPTEAFF
TRBV9,TRBD1,.,TRBJ1-1,TGTGCCAGCAGCCCGGGGGAGGGGGCCACTGAAGCTTTCTTT,CASSPGEGATEAFF
TRBV9,.,.,TRBJ2-1,TGTGCCAGCAGCCCACATCAGGATTTACCCTACAATGAGCAGTTCTTC,CASSPHQDLPYNEQFF
TRBV19,.,.,TRBJ2-1,TGTGCCAGTAGTATAGGCTACAATGAGCAGTTCTTC,CASSIGYNEQFF
TRBV28,TRBD1,.,TRBJ2-1,TGTGCCAGCAGTTTATACAGGGGGTATGAGCAGTTCTTC,CASSLYRGYEQFF
TRBV6-9,.,.,TRBJ2-7,TGTGCCAGCAGTTCATTTCCCGGGCCACCTTTCGGGGAGCAGTACTTC,CASSSFPGPPFGEQYF